A single sample gave rise to the 24 T cell receptor beta chains below, sequenced in a study of control samples from healthy donors and cancer patients (dated by TCRdb to 2019 to 2021). Library preparation was by the immunoSEQ multiplex PCR assay. Entries here come from immuneACCESS through TCRdb and include only in-frame sequences with V and J called. Some clones fail to appear in such tables; in the studies checked, an unresolved V gene covers under half of the shortfall, and the cause of the remainder is unknown. For this sample the table gives 170,000 or so clones, of which 90% were detected only once. Clones ranked in the top ten supply roughly 1.5% of the sample. The specimen was blood. The receptors originated from a woman aged 45 to 65 in good health.

The rearrangement joins TRBV10-1 to TRBJ2-2; D is undetermined. Trimming cost V 5 bases and J 3 bases, with 10 bases left between them. The length of the CDR3 is 14 residues. Germline V gene sequence: CDR1 WNHNN, CDR2 SYGVQD (reference sequence). The CDR3 sequence: CASSTRSYTGELFF. In DNA, the CDR3 is TGCGCCAGCAGTACCCGGAGCTACACCGGGGAGCTGTTTTTT.

The chain is built from TRBV5-1 and TRBJ1-2; no clear D. This CDR3 is built from 17 residues. The germline V gene encodes CDR1 SGHRS and CDR2 YFSETQ. V was clipped by 4 bases and J by 8 bases, with 27 bases between them. The CDR3 sequence is CASSPYVSTVPSGGYTF. Written as DNA, the CDR3 is TGCGCCAGCAGCCCCTATGTGAGTACAGTGCCTTCGGGAGGCTACACCTTC.

The V and J genes are TRBV5-1 and TRBJ1-5; tentatively, D is TRBD1 (5 bases). The CDR3 has 14 amino acids. From germline, CDR1 is SGHRS and CDR2 YFSETQ. The V gene lost 3 bases and the J gene lost 4 bases, with 11 bases spanning the gap. The CDR3 spells CASSSAGPNQPQHF. CDR3 nucleotide sequence: TGCGCCAGCAGCTCCGCAGGGCCGAATCAGCCCCAGCATTTT.

The rearrangement uses TRBV5-1 and TRBJ1-4; D is possibly TRBD1 (5 bases). The V gene lost 0 bases and the J gene lost 8 bases, with 11 bases spanning the gap. CDR1 is SGHRS, CDR2 YFSETQ, per germline. The CDR3 runs to 14 residues. The CDR3 protein is CASSLGQKGEKLFF. In DNA, the CDR3 is TGCGCCAGCAGCTTGGGACAGAAAGGGGAAAAACTGTTTTTT.

V is TRBV10-3 and J is TRBJ2-7; no definite D call. Trimming removed 4 bases from V and 3 bases from J, with 7 bases in between. This CDR3 contains 12 residues. The germline gives CDR1 ENHRY, CDR2 SYGVKD. The chain's CDR3 is CAISGVDYEQYF. The CDR3 DNA reads as TGTGCCATCAGTGGAGTGGACTACGAGCAGTACTTC.

The chain has TRBV3-1 (or the pseudogene TRBV3-2) and TRBJ2-7; D possibly corresponds to TRBD1 (6 bases). The V and J ends lost 3 bases and 10 bases respectively, with 13 bases between them. Germline CDR1 is LGHDT and CDR2 is YNNKEL (reference sequence). The CDR3 totals 12 residues. CDR3 in DNA: TGTGCCAGCAGCCAGGTAACAGGGTACCAGTACTTC. This gives the protein CASSQVTGYQYF.

The J gene is TRBJ1-3, the V gene TRBV7-2, with D perhaps TRBD1 (5 bases). There are 15 residues in the CDR3. V was pared by 1 base and J by 2 bases, with 9 bases between. Germline V gene lookup returns CDR1 SGHTA and CDR2 FQGNSA. The CDR3 spells CASSLGRRAGNTIYF. As DNA, the CDR3 is TGTGCCAGCAGCTTAGGGCGCAGGGCTGGAAACACCATATATTTT.

Remarks on this clone: This sample also contains other DNA sequences that code for the same CDR3. The chain is built from TRBV28 and TRBJ1-1; no firm D call. Trimming removed 6 bases from V and 12 bases from J, with 14 bases in between. CDR1 MDHEN and CDR2 SYDVKM come from the germline V gene. The CDR3 totals 11 residues. DNA of the CDR3: TGTGCCAGCAGCGGGCCCCCCGGAACTTTCTTT. Translation: CASSGPPGTFF.

The rearrangement links TRBV6-5 to TRBJ2-5; D ambiguous. The germline V gene encodes CDR1 MNHEY and CDR2 SVGAGI. This CDR3 contains 13 residues. V was pared by 6 bases and J by 5 bases, with 13 bases between. The CDR3 DNA reads TGTGCCAGCAGGCCCTTCGGTTTGGAGACCCAGTACTTC. It is translated as CASRPFGLETQYF.

This clone appeared once. Mismatch with germline at one junction end may stem from a read error. This sequence joins TRBV5-1 and TRBJ1-1; perhaps TRBD1 as D (5 bases). Looked up from germline, CDR1 is SGHRS and CDR2 is YFSETQ. The CDR3 runs to 10 residues. CDR3 sequence (DNA): TGCGCCAGCAGCTCAGGGACTCTTCCTTTT. This translates into CASSSGTLPF.

The rearrangement joins TRBV28 to TRBJ1-5; D is unresolved. V shed 8 bases and J shed 2 bases, with 19 bases lying between them. Germline assignment: CDR1 MDHEN and CDR2 SYDVKM. The CDR3 covers 16 residues. CDR3 DNA: TGTGCCAGCGCCCCTGAGGTTTTTAGGCGCAATCAGCCCCAGCATTTT. This translates into CASAPEVFRRNQPQHF. Full variable domain (missing parts from reference TRBV28 and TRBJ1-5): DVKVTQSSRYLVKRTGEKVFLECVQDMDHENMFWYRQDPGLGLRLIYFSYDVKMKEKGDIPEGYSVSREKKERFSLILESASTNQTSMYLCASAPEVFRRNQPQHFGDGTRLSIL.

A note on this clone: One end of the junction fails to match germline, which may point to a read error. The chain recombines TRBV7-7 with TRBJ1-4; D gene uncertain. The CDR3 spans 15 residues. Germline V gene data show CDR1 as SSHAT and CDR2 as FNYEAQ (reference sequence). The CDR3 DNA is TGTGCTAGCAGCTTAGCGCTTGGGACTAATGAAAAACTGTTTTTT. Protein product: CASSLALGTNEKLFF. The variable domain in full, completed from reference TRBV7-7 and TRBJ1-4, reads GAGVSQSPRYKVTKRGQDVTLRCDPISSHATLYWYQQALGQGPEFLTYFNYEAQPDKSGLPSDRFSAERPEGSISTLTIQRTEQRDSAMYRCASSLALGTNEKLFFGSGTQLSVL.

V and J are TRBV5-1 and TRBJ2-5; 11 nucleotides align to TRBD1. This CDR3 is 15 amino acids long. Germline values: CDR1 SGHRS, CDR2 YFSETQ. V shed 0 bases and J 8 bases; nucleotides not matched to a gene: 6. CDR3 sequence (DNA): TGCGCCAGCAGCTTGGAGGGGACAGGGGGGGATACCCAGTACTTC. It is translated as CASSLEGTGGDTQYF. Full variable domain (remainder filled in from reference TRBV5-1 and TRBJ2-5): KAGVTQTPRYLIKTRGQQVTLSCSPISGHRSVSWYQQTPGQGLQFLFEYFSETQRNKGNFPGRFSGRQFSNSRSEMNVSTLELGDSALYLCASSLEGTGGDTQYFGPGTRLLVL.

This clone has a handful of counts. The rearrangement joins TRBV5-6 to TRBJ1-5, with D unresolved. The V and J ends lost 0 bases and 2 bases respectively, with 12 bases between them. This CDR3 has 16 amino acids. CDR1 SGHDT and CDR2 YYEEEE come from the germline V gene. CDR3 loop: CASSLGGVGGNQPQHF. The CDR3 bases are TGTGCCAGCAGCTTGGGTGGGGTGGGAGGCAATCAGCCCCAGCATTTT.

The chain joins TRBV7-2 to TRBJ2-5; D call uncertain. Germline assignment: CDR1 SGHTA and CDR2 FQGNSA. This CDR3 contains 14 residues. V gave up 3 bases and J gave up 5 bases, with 13 bases separating them. The CDR3 coding sequence is TGTGCCAGCAGCTTTTCGGGCTTGGGGGAGACCCAGTACTTC. It specifies CASSFSGLGETQYF.

V gene TRBV5-1 combines with J gene TRBJ2-2; 10 bases fit TRBD1. V shed 4 bases, J shed 1 base, and the junction held 4 bases outside the gene matches. Germline V gene data show CDR1 as SGHRS and CDR2 as YFSETQ. The CDR3 spans 16 residues. Written as DNA, the CDR3 is TGCGCCAGCAGCGAGACAGGGGGCATGAACACCGGGGAGCTGTTTTTT. It specifies CASSETGGMNTGELFF.

The J gene is TRBJ1-3, the V gene TRBV27; D gene ambiguous. The CDR3 contains 15 residues. Germline V gene sequence: CDR1 MNHEY, CDR2 SMNVEV (reference sequence). V was trimmed by 7 bases and J by 11 bases, leaving 24 bases between them. CDR3 coding DNA: TGTGCCAGCATACCCCGTAGGAGTTGTTATGTCTCCATATATTTT. It codes for CASIPRRSCYVSIYF.

The chain employs TRBV28 and TRBJ2-7, with D perhaps TRBD2 (6 bases). V shed 3 bases and J shed 0 bases, with 12 bases lying between them. From germline, CDR1 is MDHEN and CDR2 SYDVKM. The CDR3 is made up of 15 amino acids. CDR3 loop: CASSFQRATSYEQYF. CDR3 DNA: TGTGCCAGCAGTTTTCAGCGGGCTACCTCCTACGAGCAGTACTTC.

The genes are TRBV18 and TRBJ2-5; perhaps D is TRBD1 or TRBD2 (5 bases each). In germline, CDR1 is KGHSH, CDR2 LQKENI. The CDR3 length is 17 residues. Trimming removed 0 bases at V and 1 base at J, with 15 bases between. The CDR3 reads CASSPPWGKEGQETQYF. The CDR3 region has the DNA TGTGCCAGCTCACCACCGTGGGGGAAGGAAGGCCAAGAGACCCAGTACTTC.

In the case of this clone: This sample also contains other DNA sequences that code for the same CDR3. The V and J genes are TRBV9 and TRBJ2-3, with 8 nucleotides matching TRBD1. V lost 3 bases and J lost 1; bases outside the gene matches: 1. The CDR3 is 14 residues long. Germline V CDR1 and CDR2: SGDLS, YYNGEE. Here the CDR3 DNA reads TGTGCCAGCAGCGGGACAGGGCGCACAGATACGCAGTATTTT. As protein: CASSGTGRTDTQYF.

This clone was seen just once. This chain uses TRBV18 with TRBJ2-1; unclear D gene. The germline V and J ends were trimmed by 3 bases and 9 bases, with 12 bases remaining between them. The germline gives CDR1 KGHSH, CDR2 LQKENI. The CDR3 length is 13 residues. The CDR3 DNA reads as TGTGCCAGCTCACCCTCCGCTTCGGGTGAGCAGTTCTTC. The encoded protein is CASSPSASGEQFF.

This chain uses TRBV19 with TRBJ2-7; the match to TRBD2 covers 8 bases. With V trimmed by 4 bases and J by 1 base, 6 bases remained unmatched. The CDR3 has 15 amino acids. CDR1 and CDR2 (germline): LNHDA, SQIVND (reference sequence). The CDR3 loop reads CASSTSGRGSYEQYF. CDR3 DNA: TGTGCCAGTAGTACGAGCGGGAGAGGATCCTACGAGCAGTACTTC. Together with reference TRBV19 and TRBJ2-7, the CDR3 gives the full variable domain: DGGITQSPKYLFRKEGQNVTLSCEQNLNHDAMYWYRQDPGQGLRLIYYSQIVNDFQKGDIAEGYSVSREKKESFPLTVTSAQKNPTAFYLCASSTSGRGSYEQYFGPGTRLTVT.

The chain couples TRBV7-9 to TRBJ2-7, with TRBD2 identical over 7 bases. In germline, CDR1 is SEHNR, CDR2 FQNEAQ (reference sequence). The CDR3 loop spans 14 amino acids. V shed 7 bases and J 0 bases; nucleotides not matched to a gene: 6. The CDR3 nucleotides are TGTGCCAGCACCGGGGGAGGGGACTCCTACGAGCAGTACTTC. This encodes CASTGGGDSYEQYF.

This rearrangement joins TRBV28 to TRBJ2-6; D gene ambiguous. This CDR3 has 15 residues. Trimming took off 6 bases at V and 0 bases at J, with 9 bases between the two ends. The V gene's germline CDR1 is MDHEN and CDR2 SYDVKM. CDR3 loop: CASSLPYSGANVLTF. Here the CDR3 DNA reads TGTGCCAGCAGCTTACCCTACTCTGGGGCCAACGTCCTGACTTTC.